This passage covers 8 T cell receptor beta chains from one sample sequenced in a study of cytomegalovirus exposure and HLA in healthy donors. The PCR was carried out with 60 Vbeta primers and 13 Jbeta primers. Data came from immunoSEQ multiplex PCR; TCRdb stores just in-frame clones and leaves some out. The sample lists under 95,000 clones, about 76% occurring once. The sample was PBMCs. These receptors all stem from a woman aged 40 to 49 in good health and CMV-seropositive.

This clone was counted only a few times. The chain combines TRBV7-6 with TRBJ1-3; no definite D call. With 5 bases removed from V and 0 bases from J, the gap between germline ends came to 8 bases. Germline CDR1 is SGHVS and CDR2 is FNYEAQ. The CDR3 contains 14 residues. The CDR3 sequence: CASSRRSSGNTIYF. For the CDR3, the DNA is TGTGCCAGCAGCCGCCGGAGCTCTGGAAACACCATATATTTT.

The chain couples TRBV19 to TRBJ1-1; no reliable D call. Germline V lookup: CDR1 LNHDA, CDR2 SQIVND (reference sequence). This CDR3 contains 17 residues. Trimming took 6 bases from V and 3 from J, leaving 23 bases between them. CDR3 region: CASSPLMTTRSDTEAFF. Here the CDR3 DNA reads TGTGCCAGTAGCCCTTTAATGACAACGCGATCGGACACTGAAGCTTTCTTT.

V usage is TRBV2 and J usage is TRBJ2-3; D remains unclear. Germline CDR1 is SNHLY and CDR2 is FYNNEI. V was pared by 0 bases and J by 3 bases, with 7 bases between. The length of the CDR3 is 14 residues. CDR3 DNA: TGTGCCAGCAGTGAAGCGGGCGAAACAGATACGCAGTATTTT. Its translation is CASSEAGETDTQYF.

The J gene is TRBJ2-1, the V gene TRBV5-1; 7 nucleotides align to TRBD2. Germline CDR1 is SGHRS and CDR2 is YFSETQ. This CDR3 region has 17 residues. With 2 bases clipped from V and 0 bases from J, the junction kept 8 bases outside the gene matches. The CDR3 nucleotides are TGCGCCAGCAGCTTCTCACTAGCGTCGAGCTCCTACAATGAGCAGTTCTTC. It yields the protein CASSFSLASSSYNEQFF.

J is TRBJ2-1 and V is TRBV9; D is undetermined. V lost 0 bases and J lost 2, with 6 bases in between. The CDR3 sequence is 14 residues long. Per the germline V gene, CDR1 is SGDLS and CDR2 is YYNGEE. The CDR3 nucleotides read TGTGCCAGCAGCGTAGTTGACACCTACAATGAGCAGTTCTTC. Protein product: CASSVVDTYNEQFF.

This sequence joins TRBV7-2 and TRBJ2-2; 10 bases map to TRBD2. The ends lost 6 bases at V and 5 bases at J; junction bases unmatched: 9. The CDR3 consists of 16 residues. The germline CDR1 and CDR2 sequences are SGHTA and FQGNSA. CDR3 region: CASSSLAGGWTGELFF. CDR3 coding DNA: TGTGCCAGCAGTTCCTTAGCGGGAGGTTGGACCGGGGAGCTGTTTTTT. Variable domain in full (rest from reference TRBV7-2 and TRBJ2-2): GAGVSQSPSNKVTEKGKDVELRCDPISGHTALYWYRQSLGQGLEFLIYFQGNSAPDKSGLPSDRFSAERTGGSVSTLTIQRTQQEDSAVYLCASSSLAGGWTGELFFGEGSRLTVL.

The chain has TRBV7-2 and TRBJ2-5; D unresolved. V shed 3 bases and J shed 5 bases, with 13 bases lying between them. Germline loops: CDR1 SGHTA, CDR2 FQGNSA. The CDR3 has 14 amino acids. In DNA form, the CDR3 reads TGTGCCAGCAGCTTCCTCCGAACTGCGGAGACCCAGTACTTC. Translated, it gives CASSFLRTAETQYF.

V and J are TRBV2 and TRBJ2-4, with D perhaps TRBD1 (6 bases). Deletions cut 4 bases from V and 7 bases from J, with 8 bases between. The CDR3 totals 12 residues. Germline lookup yields CDR1 SNHLY and CDR2 FYNNEI. CDR3 protein: CASSGQDNIQYF. The CDR3 nucleotides read TGTGCCAGCAGTGGACAGGATAACATTCAGTACTTC.